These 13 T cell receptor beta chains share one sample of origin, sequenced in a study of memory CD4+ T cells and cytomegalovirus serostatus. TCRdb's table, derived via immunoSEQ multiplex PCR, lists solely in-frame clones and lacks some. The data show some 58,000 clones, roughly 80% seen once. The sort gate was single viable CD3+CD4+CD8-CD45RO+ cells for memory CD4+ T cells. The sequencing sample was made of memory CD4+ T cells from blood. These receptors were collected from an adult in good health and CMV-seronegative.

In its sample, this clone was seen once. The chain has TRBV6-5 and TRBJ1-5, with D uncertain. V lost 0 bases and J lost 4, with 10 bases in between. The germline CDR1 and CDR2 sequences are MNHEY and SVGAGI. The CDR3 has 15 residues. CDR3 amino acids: CASSYSSRPNQPQHF. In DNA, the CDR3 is TGTGCCAGCAGTTACTCGTCTAGGCCTAATCAGCCCCAGCATTTT.

The CDR3 region is CASSYPGTGELFF. The CDR3 DNA follows: TGTGCCAGCAGTTACCCCGGAACCGGGGAGCTGTTTTTT. The rearrangement uses TRBV6-5 and TRBJ2-2; D unresolved. The V end was cut by 2 bases, the J end by 5 bases, with 6 bases between. CDR1 and CDR2 (germline): MNHEY, SVGAGI. CDR3 size: 13 residues.

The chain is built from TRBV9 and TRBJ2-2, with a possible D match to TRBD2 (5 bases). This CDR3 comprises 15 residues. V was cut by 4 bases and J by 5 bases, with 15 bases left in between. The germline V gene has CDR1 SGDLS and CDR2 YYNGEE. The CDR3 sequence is CASSPPGFVTGELFF. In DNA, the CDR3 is TGTGCCAGCAGCCCCCCGGGGTTCGTTACCGGGGAGCTGTTTTTT. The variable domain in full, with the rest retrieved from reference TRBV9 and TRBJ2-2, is DSGVTQTPKHLITATGQRVTLRCSPRSGDLSVYWYQQSLDQGLQFLIQYYNGEERAKGNILERFSAQQFPDLHSELNLSSLELGDSALYFCASSPPGFVTGELFFGEGSRLTVL.

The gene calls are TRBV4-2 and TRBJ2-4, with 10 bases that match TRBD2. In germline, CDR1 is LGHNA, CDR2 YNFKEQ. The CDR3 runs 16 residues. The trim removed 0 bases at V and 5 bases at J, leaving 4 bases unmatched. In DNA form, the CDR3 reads TGTGCCAGCAGCCAAGAGTTAGCGGGGGGCCAAAACATTCAGTACTTC. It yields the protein CASSQELAGGQNIQYF.

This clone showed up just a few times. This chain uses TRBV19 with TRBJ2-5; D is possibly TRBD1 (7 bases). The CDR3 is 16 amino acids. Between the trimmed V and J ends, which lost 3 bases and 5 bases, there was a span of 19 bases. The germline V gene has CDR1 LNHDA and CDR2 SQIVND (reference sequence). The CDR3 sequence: CASSIFGGGLTETQYF. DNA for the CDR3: TGTGCCAGTAGTATCTTTGGAGGGGGCCTAACCGAGACCCAGTACTTC. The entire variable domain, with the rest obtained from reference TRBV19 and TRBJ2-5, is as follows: DGGITQSPKYLFRKEGQNVTLSCEQNLNHDAMYWYRQDPGQGLRLIYYSQIVNDFQKGDIAEGYSVSREKKESFPLTVTSAQKNPTAFYLCASSIFGGGLTETQYFGPGTRLLVL.

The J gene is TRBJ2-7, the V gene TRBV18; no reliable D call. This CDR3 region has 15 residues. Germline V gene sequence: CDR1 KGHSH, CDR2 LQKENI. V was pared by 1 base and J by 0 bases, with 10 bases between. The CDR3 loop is CASSPRGVVSYEQYF. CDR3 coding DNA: TGTGCCAGCTCACCACGAGGCGTTGTCTCCTACGAGCAGTACTTC.

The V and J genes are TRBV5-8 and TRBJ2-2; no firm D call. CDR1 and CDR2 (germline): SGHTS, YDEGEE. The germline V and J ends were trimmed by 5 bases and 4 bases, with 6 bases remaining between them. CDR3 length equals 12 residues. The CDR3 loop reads CASSMFTGELFF. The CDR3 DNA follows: TGTGCCAGCAGTATGTTCACCGGGGAGCTGTTTTTT.

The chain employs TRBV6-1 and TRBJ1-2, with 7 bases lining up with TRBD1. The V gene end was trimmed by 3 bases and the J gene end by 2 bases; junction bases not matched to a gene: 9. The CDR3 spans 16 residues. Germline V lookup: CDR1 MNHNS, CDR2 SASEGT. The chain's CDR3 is CASSESGGIWNYGYTF. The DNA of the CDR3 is TGTGCCAGCAGTGAGTCAGGGGGGATATGGAACTATGGCTACACCTTC.

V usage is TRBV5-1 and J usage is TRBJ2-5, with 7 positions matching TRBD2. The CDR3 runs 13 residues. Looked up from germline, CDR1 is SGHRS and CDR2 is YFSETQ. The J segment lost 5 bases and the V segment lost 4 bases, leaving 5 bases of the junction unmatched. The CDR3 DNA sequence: TGCGCCAGCAGCCCTGCGGGGGAGGAGACCCAGTACTTC. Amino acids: CASSPAGEETQYF.

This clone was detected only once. The CDR3 reads CASKRTREEKLFF. For the CDR3, the DNA is TGTGCCAGCAAACGGACCCGGGAGGAAAAACTGTTTTTT. The V gene is TRBV2, the J gene TRBJ1-4; no firm D call. V lost 7 bases and J 8 bases, leaving 14 bases between the germline ends. The CDR3 sequence is 13 residues long. Germline V gene lookup returns CDR1 SNHLY and CDR2 FYNNEI.

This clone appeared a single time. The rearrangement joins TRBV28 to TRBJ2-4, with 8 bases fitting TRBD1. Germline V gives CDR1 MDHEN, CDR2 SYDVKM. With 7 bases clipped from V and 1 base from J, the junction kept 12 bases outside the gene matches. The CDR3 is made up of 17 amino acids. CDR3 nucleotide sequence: TGTGCCAGCACTAACCCAGGGGGCGGGATGGCCAAAAACATTCAGTACTTC. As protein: CASTNPGGGMAKNIQYF.

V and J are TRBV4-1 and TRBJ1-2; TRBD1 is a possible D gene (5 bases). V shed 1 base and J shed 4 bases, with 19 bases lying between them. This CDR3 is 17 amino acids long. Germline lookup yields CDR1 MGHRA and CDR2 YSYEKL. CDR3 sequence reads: CASSQGGAGRKGYGYTF. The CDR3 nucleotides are TGCGCCAGCAGCCAAGGCGGGGCCGGCAGAAAGGGCTATGGCTACACCTTC.

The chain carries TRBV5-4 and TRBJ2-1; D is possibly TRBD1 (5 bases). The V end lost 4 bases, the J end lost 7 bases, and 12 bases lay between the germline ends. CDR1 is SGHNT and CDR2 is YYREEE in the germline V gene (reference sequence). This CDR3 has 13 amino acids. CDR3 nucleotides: TGTGCCAGCAGCATAGACAGTGGTAATGAGCAGTTCTTC. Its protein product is CASSIDSGNEQFF.